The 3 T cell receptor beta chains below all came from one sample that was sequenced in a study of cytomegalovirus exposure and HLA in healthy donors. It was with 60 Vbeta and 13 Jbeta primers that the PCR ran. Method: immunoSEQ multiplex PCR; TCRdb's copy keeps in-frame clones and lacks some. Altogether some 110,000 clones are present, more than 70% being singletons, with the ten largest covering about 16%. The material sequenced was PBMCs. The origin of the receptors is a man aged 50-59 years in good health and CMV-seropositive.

CDR3: CASSPAGAIGNTIYF. CDR3 sequence (DNA): TGTGCCAGCAGCCCGGCTGGGGCGATTGGAAACACCATATATTTT. The chain is built from TRBV11-3 and TRBJ1-3; D might be TRBD1 (5 bases). V lost 5 bases and J 3 bases, leaving 14 bases between the germline ends. The CDR3 consists of 15 residues. Germline-derived CDR1 and CDR2 are SGHNT and YENEEA.

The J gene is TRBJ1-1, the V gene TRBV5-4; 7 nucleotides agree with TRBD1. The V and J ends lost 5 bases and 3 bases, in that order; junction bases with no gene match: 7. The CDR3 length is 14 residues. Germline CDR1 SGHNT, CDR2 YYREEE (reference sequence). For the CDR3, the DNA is TGTGCCAGCAGGAGGGACAGCCAGGACACTGAAGCTTTCTTT. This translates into CASRRDSQDTEAFF.

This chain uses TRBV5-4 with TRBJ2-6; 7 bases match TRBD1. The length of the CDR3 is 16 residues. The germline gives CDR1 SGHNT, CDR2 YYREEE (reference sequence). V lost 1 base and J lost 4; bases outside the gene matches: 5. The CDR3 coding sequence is TGTGCCAGCAGCTTGTCTACAGGGGTGGGGGCCAACGTCCTGACTTTC. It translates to CASSLSTGVGANVLTF.